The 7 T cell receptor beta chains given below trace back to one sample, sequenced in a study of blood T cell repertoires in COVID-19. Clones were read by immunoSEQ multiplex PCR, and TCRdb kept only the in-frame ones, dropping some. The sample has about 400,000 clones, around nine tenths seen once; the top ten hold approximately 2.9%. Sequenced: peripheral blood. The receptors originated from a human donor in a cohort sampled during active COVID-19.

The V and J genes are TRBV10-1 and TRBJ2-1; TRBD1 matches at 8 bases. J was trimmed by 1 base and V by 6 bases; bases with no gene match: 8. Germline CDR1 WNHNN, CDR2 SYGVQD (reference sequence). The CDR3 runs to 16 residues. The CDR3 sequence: CASRTTGVGSYNEQFF. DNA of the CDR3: TGCGCCAGCAGGACGACAGGGGTCGGGTCCTACAATGAGCAGTTCTTC.

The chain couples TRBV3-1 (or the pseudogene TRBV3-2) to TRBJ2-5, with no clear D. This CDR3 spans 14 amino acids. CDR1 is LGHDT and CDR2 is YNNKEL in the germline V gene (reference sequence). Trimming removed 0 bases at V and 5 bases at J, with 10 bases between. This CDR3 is CASSQDVARETQYF. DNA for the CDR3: TGTGCCAGCAGCCAAGATGTGGCGCGGGAGACCCAGTACTTC.

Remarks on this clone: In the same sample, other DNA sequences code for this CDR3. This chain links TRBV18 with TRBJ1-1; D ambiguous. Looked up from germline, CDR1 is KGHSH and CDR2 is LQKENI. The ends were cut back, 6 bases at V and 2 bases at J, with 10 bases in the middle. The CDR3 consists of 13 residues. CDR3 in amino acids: CASSLRGNTEAFF. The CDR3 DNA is TGTGCCAGCTCCTTACGGGGAAACACTGAAGCTTTCTTT.

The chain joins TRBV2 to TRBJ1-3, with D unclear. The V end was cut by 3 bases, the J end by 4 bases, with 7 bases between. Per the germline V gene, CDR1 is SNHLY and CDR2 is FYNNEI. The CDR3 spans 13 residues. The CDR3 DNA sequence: TGTGCCAGCAGTGAGGGGAGCGGAAACACCATATATTTT. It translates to CASSEGSGNTIYF.

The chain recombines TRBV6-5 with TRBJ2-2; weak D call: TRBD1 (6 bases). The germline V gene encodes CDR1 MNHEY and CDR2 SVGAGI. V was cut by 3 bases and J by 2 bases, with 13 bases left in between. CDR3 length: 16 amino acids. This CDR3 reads CASSYGQTFNTGELFF. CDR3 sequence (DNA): TGTGCCAGCAGTTATGGACAGACTTTTAACACCGGGGAGCTGTTTTTT.

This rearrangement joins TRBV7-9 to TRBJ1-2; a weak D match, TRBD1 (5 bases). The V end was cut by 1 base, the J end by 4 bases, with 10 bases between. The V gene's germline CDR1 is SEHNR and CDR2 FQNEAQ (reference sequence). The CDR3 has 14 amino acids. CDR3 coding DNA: TGTGCCAGCAGCTTAGGTCTGGGGGGCTATGGCTACACCTTC. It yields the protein CASSLGLGGYGYTF.

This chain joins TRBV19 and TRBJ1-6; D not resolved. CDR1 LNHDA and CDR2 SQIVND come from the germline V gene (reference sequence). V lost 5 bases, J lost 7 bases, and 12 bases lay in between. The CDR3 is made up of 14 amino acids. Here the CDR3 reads CASSSNRGNSPLHF. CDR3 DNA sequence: TGTGCCAGTAGTTCTAACCGAGGCAATTCACCCCTCCACTTT.